This record looks at one T cell receptor (beta chain) sequence and its context. Its antigen remains unknown. RNA transcripts provided the source from which TCR beta CDR3 regions were amplified. HTBI primers were employed in a first-round RT-PCR of the TCR CDR3. TCRdb re-analysed the multiplex PCR reads in MiXCR, keeping a single row per CDR3 protein. The data hold about 560,000 distinct CDR3 sequences, with roughly 17% observed a single time. These data come from a study of T cells in Graves' hyperthyroidism and ophthalmopathy. Findings and limits, study-wide: Blood also contained most expanded thyroid clonotypes above 0.001.

PBMCs stemmed from approximately 10 ml fresh peripheral blood. Trimming removed 3 bases from V and 8 bases from J; junction bases left unmatched: 5. Per the germline V gene, CDR1 is SGHTA and CDR2 is FQGNSA. CDR3 size: 13 residues. The sequence derives from a woman aged 18-35 years with Graves' hyperthyroidism. V gene TRBV7-2 combines with J gene TRBJ1-2; 8 nucleotides match TRBD1. The sample was blood. CDR3 in amino acids: CASSFSDRGGYTF. DNA of the CDR3: TGTGCCAGCAGCTTTTCCGACAGGGGCGGCTACACCTTC.